This TCR beta chain was sequenced during a study of regulatory T cells in long-lasting Graves disease. TCR beta libraries were built with iRepertoire HTBI primers and Arm-PCR of CDR3 regions. TCRdb reanalysed the multiplex PCR reads using MiXCR and keeps one entry per CDR3 protein. This table holds some 370,000 distinct CDR3 sequences, around 11% found once. Time point here: newly diagnosed GD, antithyroid drugs for less than 3 months. Preparation of the TCR library used RNA extracted from PBMCs. The peripheral blood volume drawn was around 10 milliliters, and it was collected into EDTA tubes. This clonotype was counted between two and nine times. The antigen remains undetermined. The CDR3 is 12 amino acids. V shed 6 bases and J shed 7 bases, with 13 bases lying between them. Germline values: CDR1 DFQATT, CDR2 SNEGSKA (reference sequence). Study conclusions and caveats: Newly diagnosed Graves' patients had higher TCR diversity than persistent ones.

A further study also used this sample, focusing on T cells in Graves' hyperthyroidism and ophthalmopathy. As that study records: The TCR CDR3 first-round RT-PCR relied on the HTBI primer set. Model-based prediction identified ophthalmopathy a median 6.5 months prior to its onset.

The V call is TRBV20-1, the J call TRBJ2-1; D uncertain. The receptor was isolated from a woman aged 18 to 35 with Graves disease. This material consisted of peripheral blood mononuclear cells (PBMCs), taken at new diagnosis, from a patient treated with antithyroid drugs. The CDR3 coding sequence is TGCAGTGCAAGATTTGGGAAAAATGAGCAGTTCTTC. Protein sequence: CSARFGKNEQFF.